Each of the 24 T cell receptor beta chains below was sequenced from the same sample in a study of CD8 T cell repertoires and HIV-1 epitope variants. Clones were read by immunoSEQ multiplex PCR, and TCRdb kept only the in-frame ones, dropping some. The sample lists some 5,000 clones; about 60% were seen once. These TCRs' antigens remain unknown. The material sequenced was cultured CD8+ T cells derived from PBMCs. The receptor source for this set is a male donor with HIV.

In its sample, this clone was seen a few times. The V call is TRBV6-4, the J call TRBJ2-3; 13 nucleotides line up with TRBD2. The J segment lost 4 bases and the V segment lost 0 bases, leaving 1 base of the junction unmatched. CDR1 is MRHNA, CDR2 SNTAGT, per germline. The length of the CDR3 is 16 residues. CDR3 residues: CASSDSTSGGADTQYF. CDR3 sequence (DNA): TGTGCCAGCAGTGACTCAACTAGCGGGGGGGCAGATACGCAGTATTTT.

This clone was counted a single time. This chain connects TRBV28 to TRBJ2-6; a weak D match, TRBD1 (5 bases). Germline V gives CDR1 MDHEN, CDR2 SYDVKM. This CDR3 is 15 amino acids long. V lost 4 bases and J lost 0, with 7 bases in between. As DNA, the CDR3 is TGTGCCAGCAGTTACGACAGCTCTGGGGCCAACGTCCTGACTTTC. Translated, it gives CASSYDSSGANVLTF.

This clone appeared a few times. This chain connects TRBV25-1 to TRBJ1-1, with 9 bases matching TRBD1. The CDR3 runs 15 residues. From germline, CDR1 is MGHDK and CDR2 SYGVNS. V shed 1 base, J shed 1 base, and the junction held 1 base outside the gene matches. The CDR3: CASSEWGQGNTEAFF. In nucleotides, the CDR3 is TGTGCCAGCAGTGAATGGGGACAGGGGAACACTGAAGCTTTCTTT.

The chain carries TRBV28 and TRBJ1-1, with a possible D match to TRBD1 (6 bases). The CDR3 sequence is 15 residues long. V lost 3 bases and J 3 bases, leaving 14 bases between the germline ends. CDR1 is MDHEN, CDR2 SYDVKM, per germline. CDR3 nucleotide sequence: TGTGCCAGCAGTTTTCAGGGGCAGAAGGACACTGAAGCTTTCTTT. Protein: CASSFQGQKDTEAFF.

The rearrangement uses TRBV11-2 and TRBJ2-2, with unresolved D. The germline gives CDR1 SGHAT, CDR2 FQNNGV. The V gene lost 1 base and the J gene lost 10 bases, with 4 bases spanning the gap. The CDR3 covers 11 residues. The CDR3 here is CASSLAVELFF. CDR3 bases: TGTGCCAGCAGCTTAGCAGTGGAGCTGTTTTTT.

The genes are TRBV27 and TRBJ2-5, with 7 bases aligning to TRBD1. After removal of 5 bases from V and 2 bases from J, the junction contained 5 bases not matched to a gene. Germline V gives CDR1 MNHEY, CDR2 SMNVEV (reference sequence). The CDR3 is 14 residues long. The CDR3 sequence is CASSPRQGQETQYF. In DNA, the CDR3 is TGTGCCAGCAGTCCTAGACAGGGTCAAGAGACCCAGTACTTC.

This clone was detected only once. In nucleotides, the CDR3 is TGCGCCAGCAGCTTGGGGACAGGACAAGAGACCCAGTACTTC. It translates to CASSLGTGQETQYF. V usage is TRBV5-1 and J usage is TRBJ2-5, with 7 bases matching TRBD1. The V and J ends lost 0 bases and 2 bases, in that order; junction bases with no gene match: 1. The germline gives CDR1 SGHRS, CDR2 YFSETQ. This CDR3 contains 14 residues.

V and J are TRBV11-2 and TRBJ2-1; 9 bases align to TRBD2. This CDR3 region has 17 residues. Per the germline V gene, CDR1 is SGHAT and CDR2 is FQNNGV. Trimming cost V 0 bases and J 7 bases; bases outside gene matches: 10. The CDR3 region is CASSLEVAGEEFNEQFF. The DNA for the CDR3 is TGTGCCAGCAGCTTAGAGGTAGCGGGAGAGGAGTTTAATGAGCAGTTCTTC.

The chain joins TRBV11-1 to TRBJ2-2, with TRBD1 matching over 7 bases. CDR1 and CDR2 from the germline V gene are SGHAT and FQDESV (reference sequence). The trim removed 5 bases at V and 6 bases at J, leaving 15 bases unmatched. This CDR3 contains 17 residues. In nucleotides, the CDR3 is TGTGCCAGCAGCCCCTTGACCAGGGGGATTGGGGCCGGGGAGCTGTTTTTT. Encoded protein: CASSPLTRGIGAGELFF.

J is TRBJ1-1 and V is TRBV5-4, with D tentatively TRBD1 (6 bases). The CDR3 loop spans 14 amino acids. Trimming pared 4 bases from V and 5 bases from J, leaving 15 bases between. Germline-derived CDR1 and CDR2 are SGHNT and YYREEE (reference sequence). The CDR3 nucleotides are TGTGCCAGCAGCCCCCTGACAGGCGGGACTGAAGCTTTCTTT. Amino acids: CASSPLTGGTEAFF.

This chain links TRBV19 with TRBJ1-6; 7 nucleotides match TRBD1. The ends lost 3 bases at V and 7 bases at J; junction bases unmatched: 3. CDR3 length: 14 amino acids. Per germline, CDR1 LNHDA and CDR2 SQIVND (reference sequence). CDR3 sequence: CASSIGTANSPLHF. The CDR3 bases are TGTGCCAGTAGTATCGGGACAGCCAATTCACCCCTCCACTTT.

The chain employs TRBV10-3 and TRBJ2-5, with D unresolved. The CDR3 runs to 14 residues. Germline V gene data show CDR1 as ENHRY and CDR2 as SYGVKD. V lost 7 bases and J 1 base, leaving 13 bases between the germline ends. The CDR3 nucleotides read TGTGCCATCACGGCAGGTATTCCCCAAGAGACCCAGTACTTC. Residues: CAITAGIPQETQYF.

The rearrangement uses TRBV28 and TRBJ2-1, with a weak D call TRBD2 (6 bases). CDR1 is MDHEN, CDR2 SYDVKM, per germline. The V end was cut by 2 bases, the J end by 9 bases, with 8 bases between. This CDR3 spans 12 amino acids. Written as DNA, the CDR3 is TGTGCCAGCAGTTTACAGGGAGGTGAGCAGTTCTTC. Translation gives CASSLQGGEQFF. The whole variable domain, filled in from reference TRBV28 and TRBJ2-1, reads DVKVTQSSRYLVKRTGEKVFLECVQDMDHENMFWYRQDPGLGLRLIYFSYDVKMKEKGDIPEGYSVSREKKERFSLILESASTNQTSMYLCASSLQGGEQFFGPGTRLTVL.

This clone was detected a few times. The genes are TRBV7-3 and TRBJ1-1; D is possibly TRBD1 (5 bases). CDR1 is SGHTA, CDR2 FQGTGA, per germline. Trimming took 5 bases from V and 5 from J, leaving 18 bases between them. The CDR3 length is 15 residues. CDR3 DNA sequence: TGTGCCAGCAGCCCTCTCCAGGGCCTGGATACTGAAGCTTTCTTT. Its protein is CASSPLQGLDTEAFF.

The chain employs TRBV19 and TRBJ1-2; 10 bases map to TRBD1. The germline CDR1 and CDR2 sequences are LNHDA and SQIVND (reference sequence). With V trimmed by 3 bases and J by 6 bases, 10 bases remained unmatched. This CDR3 region has 16 residues. Here the CDR3 DNA reads TGTGCCAGTAGTATCTTGGGGACAGGGGACGTCAATGGCTACACCTTC. Its translation is CASSILGTGDVNGYTF.

This chain connects TRBV7-2 to TRBJ1-2, with D perhaps TRBD1 (6 bases). Per the germline V gene, CDR1 is SGHTA and CDR2 is FQGNSA. Trimming shortened V by 5 bases and J by 4 bases, and 14 bases separated the two germline ends. This CDR3 spans 14 amino acids. DNA for the CDR3: TGTGCCAGCAGCCGGGACAACCCGGTCTATGGCTACACCTTC. Protein product: CASSRDNPVYGYTF.

This clone was seen just once. The rearrangement links TRBV5-1 to TRBJ1-2; 7 bases map to TRBD1. The CDR3 spans 16 residues. V lost 0 bases and J lost 8; bases outside the gene matches: 13. Germline V gene sequence: CDR1 SGHRS, CDR2 YFSETQ. CDR3 sequence (DNA): TGCGCCAGCAGCTTGGACCTTATGACAGGGTCGACAGGCTACACCTTC. Protein sequence: CASSLDLMTGSTGYTF. Combining the CDR3 with reference TRBV5-1 and TRBJ1-2 gives the whole variable domain KAGVTQTPRYLIKTRGQQVTLSCSPISGHRSVSWYQQTPGQGLQFLFEYFSETQRNKGNFPGRFSGRQFSNSRSEMNVSTLELGDSALYLCASSLDLMTGSTGYTFGSGTRLTVV.

The chain joins TRBV15 to TRBJ2-7; unclear D gene. The CDR3 extends over 13 amino acids. Germline lookup yields CDR1 LNHNV and CDR2 YYDKDF (reference sequence). V gave up 1 base and J gave up 5 bases, with 9 bases separating them. For the CDR3, the DNA is TGTGCCACCAGCAGAGTATATGGGGACGAGCAGTACTTC. Its protein product is CATSRVYGDEQYF.

V and J are TRBV28 and TRBJ2-7, with D maybe TRBD2 (6 bases). V was cut by 6 bases and J by 1 base, with 19 bases left in between. The CDR3 consists of 16 residues. The V gene's germline CDR1 is MDHEN and CDR2 SYDVKM. CDR3 in amino acids: CASRLNRWDSSYEQYF. The CDR3 DNA reads as TGTGCCAGCAGGCTGAACCGCTGGGACTCGTCCTACGAGCAGTACTTC.

The chain employs TRBV28 and TRBJ2-2, with 12 bases that match TRBD2. This CDR3 contains 21 residues. In germline, CDR1 is MDHEN, CDR2 SYDVKM. After removal of 6 bases from V and 0 bases from J, the junction contained 17 bases not matched to a gene. The CDR3 DNA follows: TGTGCCAGCAGCTCAATTAACCAGACTAGCGGGGGATCTACGAACACCGGGGAGCTGTTTTTT. It yields the protein CASSSINQTSGGSTNTGELFF. The whole variable domain, remainder taken from reference TRBV28 and TRBJ2-2, is DVKVTQSSRYLVKRTGEKVFLECVQDMDHENMFWYRQDPGLGLRLIYFSYDVKMKEKGDIPEGYSVSREKKERFSLILESASTNQTSMYLCASSSINQTSGGSTNTGELFFGEGSRLTVL.

This chain links TRBV7-2 with TRBJ2-1; D is possibly TRBD2 (6 bases). Germline CDR1 SGHTA, CDR2 FQGNSA. V gave up 1 base and J gave up 7 bases, with 8 bases separating them. CDR3 length equals 13 residues. The CDR3 DNA is TGTGCCAGCAGCTTAGGCGGGGAAAATGAGCAGTTCTTC. Translation gives CASSLGGENEQFF.

This sequence joins TRBV4-3 and TRBJ2-7; TRBD1 matches 10 bases. V trimming: 1 base; J trimming: 4 bases; junction bases outside the gene matches: 4. The CDR3 is made up of 15 amino acids. Per the germline V gene, CDR1 is LGHNA and CDR2 is YSLEER. Here the CDR3 DNA reads TGCGCCAGCAGCCAAGGCGGGACAGGGGTTTACGAGCAGTACTTC. Residues: CASSQGGTGVYEQYF.

The V gene is TRBV19, the J gene TRBJ2-7; D gene uncertain. Germline V lookup: CDR1 LNHDA, CDR2 SQIVND (reference sequence). V was cut by 4 bases and J by 0 bases, with 7 bases left in between. The CDR3 covers 13 residues. CDR3 loop: CASSTDGSYEQYF. As DNA, the CDR3 is TGTGCCAGTAGTACGGACGGCTCCTACGAGCAGTACTTC. The full variable domain, its missing parts supplied by reference TRBV19 and TRBJ2-7, is DGGITQSPKYLFRKEGQNVTLSCEQNLNHDAMYWYRQDPGQGLRLIYYSQIVNDFQKGDIAEGYSVSREKKESFPLTVTSAQKNPTAFYLCASSTDGSYEQYFGPGTRLTVT.

The chain combines TRBV9 with TRBJ2-2; 9 bases agree with TRBD1. This CDR3 comprises 16 residues. With V trimmed by 4 bases and J by 4 bases, 8 bases remained unmatched. Germline assignment: CDR1 SGDLS and CDR2 YYNGEE. CDR3 bases: TGTGCCAGCAGCCCGCGACAGGGGGGACCCACCGGGGAGCTGTTTTTT. Its protein product is CASSPRQGGPTGELFF.